These 7 T cell receptor beta chains were sequenced from one sample in a study of vaccination effects on CD4 cells after COVID-19. Only in-frame clones appear in the TCRdb table, and some are missing; sequencing was by immunoSEQ multiplex PCR. Among about 24,000 clones listed, about 70% were seen once. Antigen-specific CD4+ T cell clonotypes were called by their expansion after viral peptide-pool culture in ViraFEST. At the end of over 8 days of culture, CD4+ T cells were isolated. Either the mRNA-1273 or the BNT162b2 vaccine was given to participants as two doses. No antigen has been identified for these receptors. Sample: CD4+ T cells from PBMCs cultured with SARS-CoV-2 spike peptides, taken after COVID-19 vaccination. Every receptor here comes from a human donor who received a COVID-19 vaccine.

The rearrangement joins TRBV2 to TRBJ2-6, with a tentative D call TRBD1 (5 bases). The V and J ends lost 11 bases and 1 base respectively, with 24 bases between them. In germline, CDR1 is SNHLY, CDR2 FYNNEI. The CDR3 has 18 amino acids. CDR3 protein: CAGSKGWGSSSGANVLTF. DNA for the CDR3: TGTGCCGGAAGCAAGGGGTGGGGTAGTTCTTCTGGGGCCAACGTCCTGACTTTC.

The J gene is TRBJ2-3, the V gene TRBV19, with D unresolved. Trimming shortened V by 3 bases and J by 9 bases, and 19 bases separated the two germline ends. This CDR3 comprises 15 residues. Germline CDR1 and CDR2: LNHDA and SQIVND (reference sequence). The CDR3 reads CASSIQEQAPHTQYF. CDR3 DNA: TGTGCCAGTAGTATTCAGGAGCAGGCTCCGCACACGCAGTATTTT. The full variable domain, completed using reference TRBV19 and TRBJ2-3, is DGGITQSPKYLFRKEGQNVTLSCEQNLNHDAMYWYRQDPGQGLRLIYYSQIVNDFQKGDIAEGYSVSREKKESFPLTVTSAQKNPTAFYLCASSIQEQAPHTQYFGPGTRLTVL.

The DNA of the CDR3 is TGTGCCAGCAGCTTCCACAATGAGCAGTTCTTC. It is translated as CASSFHNEQFF. The chain uses TRBV7-2 and TRBJ2-1, with unresolved D. In germline, CDR1 is SGHTA, CDR2 FQGNSA. The CDR3 consists of 11 residues. The V end lost 3 bases, the J end lost 5 bases, and 2 bases lay between the germline ends. The variable domain in full, with the rest retrieved from reference TRBV7-2 and TRBJ2-1, is GAGVSQSPSNKVTEKGKDVELRCDPISGHTALYWYRQSLGQGLEFLIYFQGNSAPDKSGLPSDRFSAERTGGSVSTLTIQRTQQEDSAVYLCASSFHNEQFFGPGTRLTVL.

The rearrangement joins TRBV2 to TRBJ1-1; 8 bases match TRBD1. V was clipped by 6 bases and J by 6 bases; unmatched bases: 9. The germline V gene has CDR1 SNHLY and CDR2 FYNNEI. This CDR3 region has 14 residues. This CDR3 reads CASRAEQGGSEAFF. CDR3 in DNA: TGTGCCAGCAGGGCCGAACAGGGGGGTTCTGAAGCTTTCTTT. Full variable domain (outside the CDR3, taken from reference TRBV2 and TRBJ1-1): EPEVTQTPSHQVTQMGQEVILRCVPISNHLYFYWYRQILGQKVEFLVSFYNNEISEKSEIFDDQFSVERPDGSNFTLKIRSTKLEDSAMYFCASRAEQGGSEAFFGQGTRLTVV.

The chain is built from TRBV27 and TRBJ2-1; 12 bases line up with TRBD2. The germline CDR1 and CDR2 sequences are MNHEY and SMNVEV (reference sequence). The CDR3 covers 18 residues. The trim removed 6 bases at V and 0 bases at J, leaving 9 bases unmatched. CDR3: CASSRLAGAFRSYNEQFF. The CDR3, as DNA: TGTGCCAGCAGCCGACTAGCGGGGGCCTTTCGCTCCTACAATGAGCAGTTCTTC.

The CDR3 here is CASSRQSMHTEAFF. For the CDR3, the DNA is TGTGCCAGCAGCCGACAGAGTATGCACACTGAAGCTTTCTTT. The V call is TRBV5-4, the J call TRBJ1-1, with a weak D call TRBD1 (5 bases). Germline V lookup: CDR1 SGHNT, CDR2 YYREEE (reference sequence). This CDR3 has 14 amino acids. The ends were cut back, 4 bases at V and 3 bases at J, with 13 bases in the middle.

In the case of this clone: In the same sample, other DNA sequences code for this CDR3. The V and J genes are TRBV3-1 (or the pseudogene TRBV3-2) and TRBJ1-2, with 7 bases matching TRBD1. Unmatched junction bases numbered 1, after V lost 4 bases and J lost 2 bases. CDR3 length equals 13 residues. Germline CDR1 and CDR2: LGHDT and YNNKEL (reference sequence). CDR3 DNA sequence: TGTGCCAGCAGCCCGACAGGGAACTATGGCTACACCTTC. Translation: CASSPTGNYGYTF.